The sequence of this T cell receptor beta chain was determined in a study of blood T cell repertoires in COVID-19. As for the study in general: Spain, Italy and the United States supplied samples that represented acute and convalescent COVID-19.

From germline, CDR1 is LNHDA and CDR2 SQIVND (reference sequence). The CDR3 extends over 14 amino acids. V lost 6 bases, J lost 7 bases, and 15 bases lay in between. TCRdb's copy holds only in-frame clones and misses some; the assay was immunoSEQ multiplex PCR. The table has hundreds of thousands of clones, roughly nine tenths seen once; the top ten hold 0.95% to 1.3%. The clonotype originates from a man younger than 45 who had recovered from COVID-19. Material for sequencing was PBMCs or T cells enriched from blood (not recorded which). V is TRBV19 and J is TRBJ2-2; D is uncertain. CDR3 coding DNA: TGTGCCAGTAGAGTACTATCAGCTTTCGGGGAGCTGTTTTTT. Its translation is CASRVLSAFGELFF.